These 14 T cell receptor beta chains originate from one sample sequenced in a study of blood T cell repertoires in COVID-19 (TCRdb year 2020). Libraries were made using the immunoSEQ multiplex PCR assay. Drawn from immuneACCESS, this table holds only the in-frame rearrangements with V and J called that TCRdb kept. Clones are partly lost; checked studies trace under half to an unresolved V gene and leave the rest unexplained. In this sample the table shows some 350,000 clones, more than 75% of which occur a single time. Of the sample, nearly 6.5% is held by the ten largest clones. The source material was peripheral blood. The receptor set was obtained from a woman aged 50 to 60 with COVID-19, enrolled during active disease.

This sequence joins TRBV10-2 and TRBJ2-1; the match to TRBD1 covers 9 bases. The germline V gene encodes CDR1 WSHSY and CDR2 SAAADI. The CDR3 is made up of 16 amino acids. V gave up 10 bases and J gave up 1 base; unmatched junction bases: 11. The CDR3 loop is CATCNFGTGSYNEQFF. Written as DNA, the CDR3 is TGCGCCACCTGTAACTTCGGGACAGGGTCCTACAATGAGCAGTTCTTC.

This clone was counted between two and nine times. The V call is TRBV6-2 or TRBV6-3, the J call TRBJ2-2, with D unclear. V lost 0 bases and J 3 bases, leaving 14 bases between the germline ends. Germline V gene data show CDR1 as MNHEY and CDR2 as SVGEGT. The CDR3 is made up of 17 amino acids. The CDR3 region is CASSYSTVNLDTGELFF. The CDR3 coding sequence is TGTGCCAGCAGTTACTCCACGGTCAACCTAGACACCGGGGAGCTGTTTTTT.

The rearrangement links TRBV27 to TRBJ1-2, with 9 nucleotides matching TRBD1. The CDR3 consists of 12 residues. Germline V gene sequence: CDR1 MNHEY, CDR2 SMNVEV (reference sequence). J lost 12 bases, V lost 5 bases, and 7 bases had no gene match. The DNA for the CDR3 is TGTGCCAGCAGTGGGGTTACAGGGGGCCACACCTTC. This translates into CASSGVTGGHTF.

The chain couples TRBV2 to TRBJ2-3; TRBD2 is a possible D gene (6 bases). Trimming stripped 8 bases from V and 2 bases from J, with 29 bases between. The CDR3 totals 19 residues. The V gene's germline CDR1 is SNHLY and CDR2 FYNNEI. CDR3 region: CASWTGRESSVKHTDTQYF. DNA for the CDR3: TGTGCCAGCTGGACTGGACGGGAGTCTTCCGTGAAACACACAGATACGCAGTATTTT.

The J gene is TRBJ2-7, the V gene TRBV27; D ambiguous. This CDR3 spans 13 amino acids. Trimming shortened V by 0 bases and J by 5 bases, and 8 bases separated the two germline ends. Germline-derived CDR1 and CDR2 are MNHEY and SMNVEV (reference sequence). The CDR3 DNA reads as TGTGCCAGCAGTTTATCGTTGAGCAACGAGCAGTACTTC. Encoded protein: CASSLSLSNEQYF.

The chain has TRBV5-1 and TRBJ2-2; TRBD1 agrees at 9 bases. Germline CDR1 and CDR2: SGHRS and YFSETQ. CDR3 size: 15 residues. With 7 bases clipped from V and 5 bases from J, the junction kept 9 bases outside the gene matches. The CDR3 nucleotides read TGCGCCAGCCAAACAGGGGGCGCCGGGACCGGGGAGCTGTTTTTT. Its translation is CASQTGGAGTGELFF.

The V and J genes are TRBV6-1 and TRBJ2-7; unclear D gene. Trimming left V 3 bases short and J 3 bases short, with 18 bases between. The CDR3 runs to 16 residues. CDR1 and CDR2 from the germline V gene are MNHNS and SASEGT. The CDR3 here is CASSDNYRYRDYEQYF. The CDR3 region has the DNA TGTGCCAGCAGTGATAACTATCGTTATCGAGACTACGAGCAGTACTTC.

V and J are TRBV27 and TRBJ2-7; a possible D gene is TRBD2 (6 bases). Germline CDR1 reads MNHEY; CDR2 reads SMNVEV (reference sequence). This CDR3 region has 16 residues. With 5 bases removed from V and 5 bases from J, the gap between germline ends came to 22 bases. This chain's CDR3 is CASSPGLDLFLDEQYF. In DNA form, the CDR3 reads TGTGCCAGCAGTCCGGGACTCGATCTCTTTTTGGACGAGCAGTACTTC.

The V and J genes are TRBV7-6 and TRBJ2-1; 9 bases match TRBD2. The CDR3 contains 15 residues. Germline V CDR1 and CDR2: SGHVS, FNYEAQ. The junction had 6 bases not matched to a gene; V was cut back by 2 bases and J by 7 bases. In DNA form, the CDR3 reads TGTGCCAGCAGCTTAATGCGGGAGGGGAAAAATGAGCAGTTCTTC. Amino acid sequence: CASSLMREGKNEQFF.

This chain links TRBV19 with TRBJ2-1, with 7 bases that match TRBD1. The CDR3 totals 12 residues. J was trimmed by 4 bases and V by 9 bases; bases with no gene match: 3. CDR1 and CDR2 (germline): LNHDA, SQIVND (reference sequence). The CDR3 here is CASGTDYNEQFF. The CDR3 bases are TGTGCCAGCGGGACAGATTACAATGAGCAGTTCTTC.

V and J are TRBV4-2 and TRBJ1-4; a possible D gene is TRBD1 (5 bases). The CDR3 spans 16 residues. Germline V gives CDR1 LGHNA, CDR2 YNFKEQ. Trimming stripped 0 bases from V and 4 bases from J, with 12 bases between. In DNA, the CDR3 is TGTGCCAGCAGCCAAGATGCGGGGGGGAATAATGAAAAACTGTTTTTT. Its translation: CASSQDAGGNNEKLFF.

The V call is TRBV7-8, the J call TRBJ2-2; 9 bases match TRBD1. The CDR3 is made up of 16 amino acids. Trimming removed 1 base from V and 6 bases from J; junction bases left unmatched: 6. Germline assignment: CDR1 SGHVS and CDR2 FQNEAQ. The CDR3 spells CASSLVDRGTPGELFF. DNA for the CDR3: TGTGCCAGCAGCTTAGTCGACAGGGGGACCCCCGGGGAGCTGTTTTTT.

J is TRBJ2-7 and V is TRBV5-4, with TRBD1 as a possible D gene (5 bases). Germline loops: CDR1 SGHNT, CDR2 YYREEE (reference sequence). Trimming took 4 bases from V and 0 from J, leaving 14 bases between them. This CDR3 is 15 amino acids long. CDR3 coding DNA: TGTGCCAGCAGCATGAAACCGACAGTCTCCTACGAGCAGTACTTC. It translates to CASSMKPTVSYEQYF.

The V and J genes are TRBV23-1 and TRBJ2-1; TRBD2 aligns across 11 bases. TRBV23-1 is designated an ORF whose function remains uncertain. This CDR3 is 18 amino acids long. With 5 bases clipped from V and 8 bases from J, the junction kept 17 bases outside the gene matches. The CDR3 protein is CASSSLSGRADDGHEQFF. DNA of the CDR3: TGCGCCAGCAGTTCTCTTAGCGGGAGGGCCGATGATGGTCATGAGCAGTTCTTC.